This is a list of T cell receptor beta chains from one sample in a study of blood T cell repertoires in COVID-19. TCRdb's copy holds only in-frame clones and misses some; the assay was immunoSEQ multiplex PCR. The sample lists about 220,000 clones; about 85% were seen once. The sample consisted of PBMCs or T cells enriched from blood (not recorded which). These receptor sequences come from a woman aged 25 to 39 who had recovered from COVID-19. Each CDR3 is given with its conserved first and last residue. D genes are given only for firm matches. The size field is filled for only some rows; it gives once, few, many or a size class.

v_call	j_call	clone_size	d_call	cdr3_nt	cdr3_aa
TRBV7-9	TRBJ1-5	.	.	TGTGCCAGCAGCTTACCTGGGGGCCGGGATCAGCCCCAGCATTTT	CASSLPGGRDQPQHF
TRBV18	TRBJ2-1	once	TRBD1	TGTGCCAGCTCACCTATACCCGGGGACAGGGTAGGGGCCTACAATGAGCAGTTCTTC	CASSPIPGDRVGAYNEQFF
TRBV6-5	TRBJ2-2	.	.	TGTGCCAGCAGTTCACAGGGTCCCGGGGAGCTGTTTTTT	CASSSQGPGELFF
TRBV7-9	TRBJ1-5	.	.	TGTGCCAGCAGCGACCGGGATCAGCCCCAGCATTTT	CASSDRDQPQHF
TRBV20-1	TRBJ2-5	.	.	TGCAGTGCTAGTTGGTTTGGGTCGGGTCAAGAGACCCAGTACTTC	CSASWFGSGQETQYF
TRBV11-2	TRBJ1-4	.	TRBD1	TGTGCCAGCAGCTTGCAGGGGGGAGAAAAACTGTTTTTT	CASSLQGGEKLFF
TRBV7-9	TRBJ1-3	.	.	TGTGCCAGCAGCTTAACTATGATCTCTGGAAACACCATATATTTT	CASSLTMISGNTIYF
TRBV5-6	TRBJ1-5	.	TRBD1	TGTGCCAGCAGCTTGGCCGGGACAGGGGACCAGCCCCAGCATTTT	CASSLAGTGDQPQHF
TRBV9	TRBJ1-2	.	TRBD1	TGTGCCAGCAGCGTAGGTGCTTCCAGGGGGGTCGGTGGCTACACCTTC	CASSVGASRGVGGYTF
TRBV12-3/TRBV12-4	TRBJ1-4	once	TRBD1	TGTGCCAGCAAGGGGGACAGTACTGAAAAACTGTTTTTT	CASKGDSTEKLFF
TRBV15	TRBJ1-6	.	TRBD1	TGTGCCACCAGCAGAGACCGGGACAGGGTCTCTTCACCCCTCCACTTT	CATSRDRDRVSSPLHF
TRBV11-3	TRBJ2-7	.	.	TGTGCCAGCAGCCCAGGGGCAGGGGAAGGCTACGAGCAGTACTTC	CASSPGAGEGYEQYF